Below, one TCR beta chain is given with its context. This record comes from a study of beta chain features in type 1 diabetes. V shed 1 base, J shed 5 bases, and the junction held 3 bases outside the gene matches. Looked up from germline, CDR1 is GTSNPN and CDR2 is SVGIG (reference sequence). This CDR3 is built from 13 residues. As every portion of the isolated RNA was reverse transcribed, the sequencing read expressed TCRB transcripts. Assay used: immunoSEQ multiplex PCR; TCRdb lists only in-frame clones, some missing. The sample has about 150,000 clones, more than 9% seen once. The sequencing input was naive CD4+ T cells from blood. The origin of this receptor is a young man in good health. The chain employs TRBV30 and TRBJ2-5; 8 bases are a match to TRBD1. CDR3 loop: CAWSGDRRETQYF. The DNA of the CDR3 is TGTGCCTGGAGTGGGGACAGGCGGGAGACCCAGTACTTC.